The next 30 T cell receptor beta chains were all read from a single sample in a study of T-cell reconstitution after alpha-beta-depleted transplantation in children. Unique molecular identifiers were used in preparing the TCRbeta library. Each CDR3 protein gets one entry after TCRdb re-called the PCR reads with MiXCR. Of 750,000 to 950,000 distinct CDR3 sequences in the sample, roughly 15% were seen once. The material sequenced was PBMCs, mostly from graft donor cells, taken 360 days after TCRalphabeta/CD19-depleted stem cell transplant. Receptors originate from a male patient younger than 18 who had a stem cell transplant for acute lymphoblastic leukemia, so the T cells may come from the graft donor.

This clonotype has just a few counts. The chain combines TRBV4-1 with TRBJ1-2, with 12 positions matching TRBD1. Germline CDR1 is MGHRA and CDR2 is YSYEKL. The CDR3 contains 17 residues. The J segment lost 3 bases and the V segment lost 2 bases, leaving 7 bases of the junction unmatched. CDR3 sequence reads: CASSQPGTGGAYYGYTF. The CDR3 nucleotides read TGCGCCAGCAGCCAACCCGGGACAGGGGGCGCCTACTATGGCTACACCTTC.

The chain combines TRBV12-3 or TRBV12-4 with TRBJ1-3; tentative D call: TRBD1 (6 bases). Trimming took 4 bases from V and 0 from J, leaving 16 bases between them. The CDR3 covers 17 residues. The CDR3 is CASSSWGGRPSGNTIYF. CDR3 DNA: TGTGCCAGCAGTTCCTGGGGGGGGCGGCCCTCTGGAAACACCATATATTTT.

This clonotype was detected a few times. A much bigger clone sits one base away, suggesting this may be a read error. The V gene is TRBV5-1, the J gene TRBJ2-7; D uncertain. CDR1 SGHRS and CDR2 YFSETQ come from the germline V gene. The CDR3 contains 12 residues. CDR3 residues: CASTLRSDEQYF. In DNA, the CDR3 is TGCGCCAGCACCTTGAGATCCGACGAGCAGTACTTC.

In this sample, this clonotype turned up many times. V and J are TRBV7-2 and TRBJ2-5; D remains unclear. This CDR3 has 16 amino acids. The V and J ends lost 4 bases and 2 bases respectively, with 17 bases between them. CDR1 and CDR2 from the germline V gene are SGHTA and FQGNSA. DNA of the CDR3: TGTGCCAGCAGCTACTGGCCCCGCAGGCAACAAGAGACCCAGTACTTC. Protein sequence: CASSYWPRRQQETQYF. Variable domain in full (rest from reference TRBV7-2 and TRBJ2-5): GAGVSQSPSNKVTEKGKDVELRCDPISGHTALYWYRQSLGQGLEFLIYFQGNSAPDKSGLPSDRFSAERTGGSVSTLTIQRTQQEDSAVYLCASSYWPRRQQETQYFGPGTRLLVL.

This clonotype was seen a few times. The chain has TRBV20-1 and TRBJ2-5; weak D call: TRBD1 (6 bases). From germline, CDR1 is DFQATT and CDR2 SNEGSKA (reference sequence). The V end lost 3 bases, the J end lost 2 bases, and 22 bases lay between the germline ends. The CDR3 spans 17 residues. The CDR3 loop is CSASMGAWSGRQETQYF. In DNA, the CDR3 is TGCAGTGCTAGTATGGGGGCCTGGTCGGGACGTCAAGAGACCCAGTACTTC.

The V call is TRBV4-1, the J call TRBJ1-5; no clear D. Between the trimmed V and J ends, which lost 4 bases and 5 bases, there was a span of 15 bases. Germline-derived CDR1 and CDR2 are MGHRA and YSYEKL. This CDR3 comprises 15 residues. The CDR3 DNA reads TGCGCCAGCAGCCCCGCTGCTTGGGCAGATCAGCCCCAGCATTTT. Amino acids: CASSPAAWADQPQHF.

This clonotype was seen once. The rearrangement links TRBV2 to TRBJ2-7; TRBD1 matches 9 bases. The CDR3 consists of 15 residues. CDR1 and CDR2 from the germline V gene are SNHLY and FYNNEI. The trim removed 6 bases at V and 2 bases at J, leaving 8 bases unmatched. DNA for the CDR3: TGTGCCAGCAGCACACCGGGACAGGGTCCCTACGAGCAGTACTTC. Translation: CASSTPGQGPYEQYF.

The V call is TRBV5-1, the J call TRBJ2-3; tentative D call: TRBD2 (5 bases). CDR1 is SGHRS and CDR2 is YFSETQ in the germline V gene. The V end lost 1 base, the J end lost 5 bases, and 17 bases lay between the germline ends. The length of the CDR3 is 16 residues. The DNA for the CDR3 is TGCGCCAGCAGCTTGTCTTCGTGGCTAGCAGGAGATACGCAGTATTTT. This encodes CASSLSSWLAGDTQYF. The variable domain in full, with the rest retrieved from reference TRBV5-1 and TRBJ2-3, is KAGVTQTPRYLIKTRGQQVTLSCSPISGHRSVSWYQQTPGQGLQFLFEYFSETQRNKGNFPGRFSGRQFSNSRSEMNVSTLELGDSALYLCASSLSSWLAGDTQYFGPGTRLTVL.

The chain carries TRBV18 and TRBJ1-4; D remains ambiguous. The CDR3 sequence is 15 residues long. Per germline, CDR1 KGHSH and CDR2 LQKENI. V lost 2 bases, J lost 8 bases, and 15 bases lay in between. The CDR3 protein is CASSPEYRAEEKLFF. The CDR3 region has the DNA TGTGCCAGCTCACCAGAATATAGGGCGGAGGAAAAACTGTTTTTT.

The rearrangement uses TRBV15 and TRBJ1-4; D remains unclear. V dropped 1 base and J dropped 3 bases, with 15 bases sitting between them. The germline gives CDR1 LNHNV, CDR2 YYDKDF (reference sequence). The CDR3 sequence is 17 residues long. CDR3 sequence (DNA): TGTGCCACCAGCAGAGCCCGGACGGGAGTATCTAATGAAAAACTGTTTTTT. Its translation is CATSRARTGVSNEKLFF.

The chain joins TRBV7-9 to TRBJ1-4; a weak D match, TRBD1 (5 bases). V was pared by 5 bases and J by 2 bases, with 18 bases between. Germline assignment: CDR1 SEHNR and CDR2 FQNEAQ (reference sequence). The CDR3 has 17 amino acids. Here the CDR3 DNA reads TGTGCCAGCAGCCCCATCCAGCCCAGGGCGACTAATGAAAAACTGTTTTTT. Its protein product is CASSPIQPRATNEKLFF.

The CDR3: CASSWQDFDLETQYF. In DNA form, the CDR3 reads TGCGCCAGCAGTTGGCAGGATTTTGACCTTGAGACCCAGTACTTC. This chain uses TRBV5-1 with TRBJ2-5; D unresolved. This CDR3 is built from 15 residues. CDR1 SGHRS and CDR2 YFSETQ come from the germline V gene. Trimming stripped 5 bases from V and 5 bases from J, with 19 bases between.

This clonotype was found many times. The chain uses TRBV7-9 and TRBJ2-5; the match to TRBD1 covers 7 bases. Germline CDR1 reads SEHNR; CDR2 reads FQNEAQ (reference sequence). The CDR3 runs 15 residues. V lost 5 bases, J lost 7 bases, and 13 bases stayed unmatched. Here the CDR3 DNA reads TGTGCCAGCAGCCCACAGGGGACACCGACGGGGACCCAGTACTTC. It translates to CASSPQGTPTGTQYF.

This clonotype turned up a few times. V is TRBV7-7 and J is TRBJ2-7, with 7 bases matching TRBD1. Germline values: CDR1 SSHAT, CDR2 FNYEAQ (reference sequence). This CDR3 has 14 residues. V lost 5 bases, J lost 3 bases, and 7 bases stayed unmatched. CDR3 region: CASSPGDSYYEQYF. In DNA form, the CDR3 reads TGTGCCAGCAGCCCTGGGGACAGCTACTACGAGCAGTACTTC.

The J gene is TRBJ2-1, the V gene TRBV20-1; no definite D call. This CDR3 is built from 21 residues. Trimming cost V 3 bases and J 1 base, with 31 bases left between them. Germline loops: CDR1 DFQATT, CDR2 SNEGSKA (reference sequence). The CDR3 reads CSASPQVGGEGIRKSYNEQFF. CDR3 DNA sequence: TGCAGTGCTAGCCCCCAAGTCGGCGGAGAAGGGATCCGGAAGTCCTACAATGAGCAGTTCTTC.

This clonotype was seen a handful of times. The chain employs TRBV27 and TRBJ2-1, with TRBD2 matching over 12 bases. From germline, CDR1 is MNHEY and CDR2 SMNVEV (reference sequence). The CDR3 sequence is 20 residues long. The junction had 9 bases not matched to a gene; V was cut back by 0 bases and J by 0 bases. In nucleotides, the CDR3 is TGTGCCAGCAGTTTATCCCCCGGGACTAGCGGGTTTAGCTCCTACAATGAGCAGTTCTTC. The encoded protein is CASSLSPGTSGFSSYNEQFF.

The rearrangement uses TRBV5-1 and TRBJ1-5; D remains unclear. The CDR3 has 13 amino acids. Germline-derived CDR1 and CDR2 are SGHRS and YFSETQ. V was shortened by 0 bases and J by 3 bases, with 4 bases between the two germline ends. The CDR3 nucleotides are TGCGCCAGCAGCTTGGAACCCAATCAGCCCCAGCATTTT. Translation: CASSLEPNQPQHF.

This clonotype was picked up a small number of times. The rearrangement links TRBV12-3 or TRBV12-4 to TRBJ2-6; a weak D match, TRBD2 (5 bases). V was shortened by 8 bases and J by 0 bases, with 5 bases between the two germline ends. CDR3 length: 13 residues. CDR3 amino acids: CASGLSGANVLTF. CDR3 bases: TGTGCCAGCGGACTCTCTGGGGCCAACGTCCTGACTTTC.

This chain links TRBV13 with TRBJ2-4; D unclear. CDR1 PRHDT and CDR2 FYEKMQ come from the germline V gene (reference sequence). V was clipped by 5 bases and J by 4 bases, with 9 bases between them. This CDR3 is 13 amino acids long. The CDR3, as DNA: TGTGCCAGCAGCGCCCAGGAGAAAAACATTCAGTACTTC. Translating gives CASSAQEKNIQYF.

This clonotype showed up just a few times. This sequence joins TRBV7-7 and TRBJ1-1; D gene ambiguous. The V end was cut by 1 base, the J end by 2 bases, with 23 bases between. The CDR3 extends over 19 amino acids. CDR1 and CDR2 (germline): SSHAT, FNYEAQ (reference sequence). The CDR3 DNA is TGTGCCAGCAGCTTAGTGAGGAGTCTGGTTCTAGGGCGAAACACTGAAGCTTTCTTT. Its protein product is CASSLVRSLVLGRNTEAFF.

This clonotype was counted only a few times. The chain links TRBV6-1 to TRBJ1-2; tentative D call: TRBD1 (6 bases). The CDR3 consists of 13 residues. Germline V CDR1 and CDR2: MNHNS, SASEGT. The V end lost 4 bases, the J end lost 4 bases, and 10 bases lay between the germline ends. CDR3 amino acids: CASSGQGFYGYTF. The CDR3 DNA reads TGTGCCAGCAGTGGCCAGGGGTTCTATGGCTACACCTTC.

The chain uses TRBV24-1 and TRBJ2-1, with 7 bases identical to TRBD1. CDR1 is KGHDR, CDR2 SFDVKD, per germline. The CDR3 totals 17 residues. V lost 4 bases and J lost 4; bases outside the gene matches: 12. The CDR3 region has the DNA TGTGCCACCAGTGACCCCAAACAGGGGCCGCCTTACAATGAGCAGTTCTTC. Protein: CATSDPKQGPPYNEQFF.

The chain links TRBV5-1 to TRBJ2-2; D ambiguous. CDR3 size: 14 residues. The V gene lost 2 bases and the J gene lost 1 base, with 6 bases spanning the gap. Germline-derived CDR1 and CDR2 are SGHRS and YFSETQ. DNA of the CDR3: TGCGCCAGCAGCTTTAATTGGAACACCGGGGAGCTGTTTTTT. Protein: CASSFNWNTGELFF.

In its sample, this clonotype was seen many times. J is TRBJ2-5 and V is TRBV12-3 or TRBV12-4, with D hard to call. V was shortened by 2 bases and J by 0 bases, with 4 bases between the two germline ends. The CDR3 length is 13 residues. The CDR3 coding sequence is TGTGCCAGCAGTTTACGCAACCAAGAGACCCAGTACTTC. Protein: CASSLRNQETQYF.

The table lists this clonotype with a few counts. V and J are TRBV18 and TRBJ1-1; D is perhaps TRBD1 (5 bases). In germline, CDR1 is KGHSH, CDR2 LQKENI. This CDR3 has 13 amino acids. V lost 8 bases and J 7 bases, leaving 17 bases between the germline ends. CDR3 nucleotide sequence: TGTGCCAGCCGTACAGGAAAGATCGATGAAGCTTTCTTT. Residues: CASRTGKIDEAFF.

There are a few counts of this clonotype. The chain combines TRBV15 with TRBJ2-3, with 8 bases identical to TRBD2. Germline CDR1 and CDR2: LNHNV and YYDKDF (reference sequence). Trimming took 6 bases from V and 0 from J; bases not matched to a gene: 11. CDR3 length: 17 residues. The CDR3 loop reads CATRTKIAGPSTDTQYF. The CDR3, as DNA: TGTGCCACCAGGACAAAGATAGCGGGGCCCAGCACAGATACGCAGTATTTT. Full variable domain (remainder filled in from reference TRBV15 and TRBJ2-3): DAMVIQNPRYQVTQFGKPVTLSCSQTLNHNVMYWYQQKSSQAPKLLFHYYDKDFNNEADTPDNFQSRRPNTSFCFLDIRSPGLGDTAMYLCATRTKIAGPSTDTQYFGPGTRLTVL.

CDR3 nucleotides: TGTGCCAGCAGCCCGGGACAGGCCAATTCACCCCTCCACTTT. It encodes CASSPGQANSPLHF. The chain uses TRBV7-6 and TRBJ1-6, with TRBD1 identical over 8 bases. Trimming cost V 5 bases and J 7 bases; bases outside gene matches: 4. Germline CDR1 and CDR2: SGHVS and FNYEAQ. The CDR3 contains 14 residues.

This sequence joins TRBV20-1 and TRBJ2-7; 13 nucleotides align to TRBD2. The CDR3 extends over 14 amino acids. Trimming cost V 5 bases and J 5 bases; bases outside gene matches: 6. Germline CDR1 and CDR2: DFQATT and SNEGSKA (reference sequence). The CDR3 nucleotides read TGCAGTGCTTGGGGACTAGCGGGACGGGACGAGCAGTACTTC. Its translation: CSAWGLAGRDEQYF.

The chain employs TRBV5-1 and TRBJ1-1; the D gene is possibly TRBD1 (6 bases). V lost 4 bases and J 3 bases, leaving 13 bases between the germline ends. The CDR3 has 14 residues. The germline gives CDR1 SGHRS, CDR2 YFSETQ. The CDR3: CASSDPTGYTEAFF. In DNA form, the CDR3 reads TGCGCCAGCAGCGACCCGACAGGTTACACTGAAGCTTTCTTT.

This clonotype was seen once. V usage is TRBV12-5 and J usage is TRBJ1-1; D gene ambiguous. CDR1 is LGHNT, CDR2 FRNRAP, per germline. The CDR3 loop spans 11 amino acids. Trimming cost V 3 bases and J 3 bases, with 2 bases left between them. DNA for the CDR3: TGTGCTAGTGGTTTCCACACTGAAGCTTTCTTT. Its protein is CASGFHTEAFF.